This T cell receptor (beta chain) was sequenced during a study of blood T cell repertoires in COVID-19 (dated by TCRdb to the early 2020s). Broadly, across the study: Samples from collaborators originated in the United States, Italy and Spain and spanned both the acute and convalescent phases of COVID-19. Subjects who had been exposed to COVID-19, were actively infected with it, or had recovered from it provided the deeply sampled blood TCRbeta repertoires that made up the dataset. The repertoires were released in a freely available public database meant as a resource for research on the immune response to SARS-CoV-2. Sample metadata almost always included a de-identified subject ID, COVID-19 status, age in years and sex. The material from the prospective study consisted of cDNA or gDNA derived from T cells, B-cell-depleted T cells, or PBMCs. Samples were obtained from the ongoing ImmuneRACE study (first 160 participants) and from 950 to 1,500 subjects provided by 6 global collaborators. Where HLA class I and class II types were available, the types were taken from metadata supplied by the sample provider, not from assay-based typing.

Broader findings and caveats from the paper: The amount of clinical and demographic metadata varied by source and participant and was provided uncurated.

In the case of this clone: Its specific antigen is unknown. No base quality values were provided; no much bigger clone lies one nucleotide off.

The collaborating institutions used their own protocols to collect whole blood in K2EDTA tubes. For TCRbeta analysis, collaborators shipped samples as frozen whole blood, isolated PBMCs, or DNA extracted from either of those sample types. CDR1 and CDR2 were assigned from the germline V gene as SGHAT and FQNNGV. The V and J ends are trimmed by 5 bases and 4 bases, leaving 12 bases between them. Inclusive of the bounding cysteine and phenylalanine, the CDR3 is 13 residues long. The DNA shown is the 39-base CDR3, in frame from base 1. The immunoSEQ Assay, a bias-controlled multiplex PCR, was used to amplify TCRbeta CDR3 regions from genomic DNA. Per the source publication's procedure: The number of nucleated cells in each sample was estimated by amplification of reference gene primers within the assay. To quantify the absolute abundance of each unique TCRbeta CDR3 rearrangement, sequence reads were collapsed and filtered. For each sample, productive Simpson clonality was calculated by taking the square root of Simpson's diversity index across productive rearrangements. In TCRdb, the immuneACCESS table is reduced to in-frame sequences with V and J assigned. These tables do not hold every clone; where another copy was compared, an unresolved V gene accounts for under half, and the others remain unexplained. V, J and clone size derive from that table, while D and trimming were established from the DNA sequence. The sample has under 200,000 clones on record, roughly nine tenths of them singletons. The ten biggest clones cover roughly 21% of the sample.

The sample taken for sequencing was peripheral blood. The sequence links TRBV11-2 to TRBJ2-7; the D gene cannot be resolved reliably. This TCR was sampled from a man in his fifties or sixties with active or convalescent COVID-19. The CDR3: CASSRVTLYEQYF. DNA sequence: TGTGCCAGCAGCCGAGTTACCTTATACGAGCAGTACTTC.